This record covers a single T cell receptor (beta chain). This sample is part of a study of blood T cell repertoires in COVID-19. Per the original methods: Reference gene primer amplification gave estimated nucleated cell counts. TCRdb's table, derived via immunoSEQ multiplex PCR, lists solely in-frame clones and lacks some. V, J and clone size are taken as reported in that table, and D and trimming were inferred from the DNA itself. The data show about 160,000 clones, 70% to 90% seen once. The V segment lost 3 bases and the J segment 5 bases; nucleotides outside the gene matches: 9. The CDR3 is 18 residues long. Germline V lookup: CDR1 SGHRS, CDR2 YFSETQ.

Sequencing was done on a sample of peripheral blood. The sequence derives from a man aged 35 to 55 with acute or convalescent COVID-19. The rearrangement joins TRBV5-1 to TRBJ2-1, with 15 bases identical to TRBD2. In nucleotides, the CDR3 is TGCGCCAGCAGCTGGGGACTAGCGGGGGGTTTTAATCACAATGAGCAGTTCTTC. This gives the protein CASSWGLAGGFNHNEQFF.